This passage covers 27 T cell receptor beta chains from one sample sequenced in a study of CD8 T cells in Susac syndrome. Random-hexamer reverse transcription was applied to about 0.5 to 1 ug RNA. TCRdb processed the immunoSEQ multiplex PCR reads anew with MiXCR; each CDR3 protein has one entry. Among some 170,000 distinct CDR3 sequences listed, about 94% were seen once. Sequencing used CD4+ T cells from PBMCs. These receptors originate from a human donor in good health.

The J gene is TRBJ1-1, the V gene TRBV5-1; D remains ambiguous. The CDR3 is 12 amino acids. Germline CDR1 is SGHRS and CDR2 is YFSETQ. Trimming cost V 4 bases and J 10 bases, with 14 bases left between them. CDR3: CASSPDSLGAFF. In nucleotides, the CDR3 is TGCGCCAGCAGCCCGGACTCGTTGGGAGCTTTCTTT. The entire variable domain, with the rest obtained from reference TRBV5-1 and TRBJ1-1, is as follows: KAGVTQTPRYLIKTRGQQVTLSCSPISGHRSVSWYQQTPGQGLQFLFEYFSETQRNKGNFPGRFSGRQFSNSRSEMNVSTLELGDSALYLCASSPDSLGAFFGQGTRLTVV.

V gene TRBV7-2 combines with J gene TRBJ1-2; D ambiguous. Per the germline V gene, CDR1 is SGHTA and CDR2 is FQGNSA. V lost 1 base to trimming and J lost 8 bases, with 14 bases between them. CDR3 length equals 14 residues. Here the CDR3 DNA reads TGTGCCAGCAGCTTAGGACCGGGCCCGGGGGGCTACACCTTC. Its protein is CASSLGPGPGGYTF.

The chain links TRBV7-8 to TRBJ1-6, with 8 bases that match TRBD1. V gave up 5 bases and J gave up 6 bases; unmatched junction bases: 6. The CDR3 is 15 residues long. Germline lookup yields CDR1 SGHVS and CDR2 FQNEAQ. CDR3 in DNA: TGTGCCAGCAGCGCACAGGGGGTTGGTAATTCACCCCTCCACTTT. Encoded protein: CASSAQGVGNSPLHF.

The chain uses TRBV7-2 and TRBJ2-1, with 10 positions matching TRBD1. Germline V CDR1 and CDR2: SGHTA, FQGNSA. The junction had 1 base not matched to a gene; V was cut back by 2 bases and J by 15 bases. This CDR3 is 11 amino acids long. CDR3: CASSLRDRGFF. CDR3 DNA sequence: TGTGCCAGCAGCTTAAGGGACAGGGGGTTCTTC.

The CDR3: CASSVLPDPTDTQYF. CDR3 sequence (DNA): TGTGCCAGCAGCGTATTACCCGACCCCACAGATACGCAGTATTTT. J is TRBJ2-3 and V is TRBV9; the D is unclear. Trimming pared 1 base from V and 2 bases from J, leaving 11 bases between. This CDR3 comprises 15 residues. Germline V gene lookup returns CDR1 SGDLS and CDR2 YYNGEE.

The J gene is TRBJ2-5, the V gene TRBV9, with 7 bases fitting TRBD2. CDR1 is SGDLS, CDR2 YYNGEE, per germline. CDR3 length: 16 residues. The junction had 7 bases not matched to a gene; V was cut back by 2 bases and J by 0 bases. The CDR3 region is CASSVRSGEYQETQYF. The CDR3, as DNA: TGTGCCAGCAGCGTCCGCAGCGGGGAGTACCAAGAGACCCAGTACTTC.

The gene calls are TRBV7-9 and TRBJ1-1; no definite D call. The CDR3 totals 14 residues. With 2 bases removed from V and 4 bases from J, the gap between germline ends came to 11 bases. Germline CDR1 reads SEHNR; CDR2 reads FQNEAQ (reference sequence). Written as DNA, the CDR3 is TGTGCCAGCAGCTTACGGGGTGCGAGCACTGAAGCTTTCTTT. This encodes CASSLRGASTEAFF.

The chain combines TRBV7-9 with TRBJ1-1; D not certain. The CDR3 is made up of 14 amino acids. The germline gives CDR1 SEHNR, CDR2 FQNEAQ (reference sequence). The V end was cut by 1 base, the J end by 4 bases, with 10 bases between. In DNA, the CDR3 is TGTGCCAGCAGCTTAGTGACAAGGAGCACTGAAGCTTTCTTT. The encoded protein is CASSLVTRSTEAFF.

The chain is built from TRBV2 and TRBJ1-2; 7 bases align to TRBD1. The CDR3 loop spans 13 amino acids. The V gene's germline CDR1 is SNHLY and CDR2 FYNNEI. With 3 bases clipped from V and 2 bases from J, the junction kept 0 bases outside the gene matches. This chain's CDR3 is CASSETGNYGYTF. The CDR3 DNA reads as TGTGCCAGCAGTGAGACAGGGAACTATGGCTACACCTTC.

The rearrangement links TRBV18 to TRBJ2-2; no reliable D call. The CDR3 sequence is 13 residues long. V was shortened by 2 bases and J by 2 bases, with 3 bases between the two germline ends. Germline assignment: CDR1 KGHSH and CDR2 LQKENI. The DNA for the CDR3 is TGTGCCAGCTCACCAGATAACACCGGGGAGCTGTTTTTT. This gives the protein CASSPDNTGELFF.

The CDR3 DNA follows: TGTGCCAGCAGCTTAGCCAGGGATTCTGGGCCCCAGCATTTT. As protein: CASSLARDSGPQHF. The rearrangement joins TRBV7-2 to TRBJ1-5; D possibly corresponds to TRBD1 (5 bases). The CDR3 is 14 amino acids. Germline CDR1 reads SGHTA; CDR2 reads FQGNSA. Trimming removed 0 bases at V and 9 bases at J, with 12 bases between.

The chain links TRBV10-3 to TRBJ2-5, with D tentatively TRBD2 (5 bases). The V and J ends lost 6 bases and 2 bases respectively, with 19 bases between them. Germline CDR1 and CDR2: ENHRY and SYGVKD. This CDR3 region has 16 residues. CDR3: CAISVAAGLGQETQYF. CDR3 nucleotides: TGTGCCATCAGCGTGGCGGCGGGCCTGGGTCAAGAGACCCAGTACTTC.

This chain uses TRBV29-1 with TRBJ2-3; D is perhaps TRBD2 (5 bases). In germline, CDR1 is SQVTM, CDR2 ANQGSEA. The CDR3 is made up of 13 amino acids. V was shortened by 7 bases and J by 1 base, with 12 bases between the two germline ends. CDR3 sequence: CSAGGRGTDTQYF. The CDR3 DNA reads TGCAGCGCCGGAGGACGTGGCACAGATACGCAGTATTTT.

The rearrangement uses TRBV30 and TRBJ1-5, with 10 bases identical to TRBD1. CDR1 GTSNPN and CDR2 SVGIG come from the germline V gene (reference sequence). J gave up 11 bases and V 5 bases, and 12 bases lay outside the gene matches. CDR3 size: 14 residues. The CDR3 protein is CAWRQTGGSTAQHF. CDR3 sequence (DNA): TGTGCCTGGCGTCAGACAGGGGGCTCCACGGCCCAGCATTTT.

This CDR3 reads CASRPTTGSGEAFF. The CDR3 DNA sequence: TGTGCCAGCAGACCTACGACAGGGTCGGGTGAAGCTTTCTTT. J is TRBJ1-1 and V is TRBV6-6, with TRBD1 matching 7 bases. CDR3 size: 14 residues. J gave up 7 bases and V 6 bases, and 11 bases lay outside the gene matches. The germline V gene encodes CDR1 MNHNY and CDR2 SVGAGI (reference sequence).

As DNA, the CDR3 is TGTGCCAGCAGCCAAAGGGACTTCTACACCGGGGAGCTGTTTTTT. It specifies CASSQRDFYTGELFF. This sequence joins TRBV7-9 and TRBJ2-2; perhaps TRBD2 as D (6 bases). The CDR3 sequence is 15 residues long. Trimming took 5 bases from V and 3 from J, leaving 13 bases between them. CDR1 is SEHNR, CDR2 FQNEAQ, per germline (reference sequence).

The chain recombines TRBV20-1 with TRBJ1-1; D is perhaps TRBD1 (6 bases). The CDR3 extends over 13 amino acids. Looked up from germline, CDR1 is DFQATT and CDR2 is SNEGSKA (reference sequence). With 0 bases removed from V and 5 bases from J, the gap between germline ends came to 10 bases. The CDR3 loop is CSARDTGRTEAFF. CDR3 bases: TGCAGTGCTAGAGACACAGGGAGGACTGAAGCTTTCTTT.

The chain has TRBV3-1 and TRBJ2-5; 11 nucleotides line up with TRBD2. J lost 2 bases, V lost 6 bases, and 11 bases had no gene match. CDR3 length equals 17 residues. CDR1 LGHDT and CDR2 YNNKEL come from the germline V gene (reference sequence). Written as DNA, the CDR3 is TGTGCCAGCAGTCTCGCACTAGCGGGGGCTCGGCAAGAGACCCAGTACTTC. Its translation is CASSLALAGARQETQYF.

The chain combines TRBV23-1 with TRBJ2-1, with 12 bases aligning to TRBD2. TRBV23-1 counts as an open reading frame of uncertain function. V trimming: 3 bases; J trimming: 5 bases; junction bases outside the gene matches: 5. CDR3 size: 16 residues. The CDR3, as DNA: TGCGCCAGCAGTCAGCCAACTAGCGGGGGGCACAATGAGCAGTTCTTC. The encoded protein is CASSQPTSGGHNEQFF.

The V gene is TRBV18, the J gene TRBJ1-5, with TRBD1 as a possible D gene (5 bases). Germline V gene sequence: CDR1 KGHSH, CDR2 LQKENI. V dropped 4 bases and J dropped 7 bases, with 14 bases sitting between them. The length of the CDR3 is 14 residues. This CDR3 reads CASSREGSVQPQHF. Written as DNA, the CDR3 is TGTGCCAGCTCACGGGAGGGGAGCGTACAGCCCCAGCATTTT.

The chain couples TRBV19 to TRBJ1-5; the D gene is possibly TRBD1 (5 bases). This CDR3 region has 16 residues. CDR1 and CDR2 from the germline V gene are LNHDA and SQIVND (reference sequence). Trimming removed 1 base at V and 4 bases at J, with 14 bases between. The CDR3 region is CASSIGGSPRNQPQHF. CDR3 in DNA: TGTGCCAGTAGTATAGGGGGCTCACCCAGAAATCAGCCCCAGCATTTT.

V and J are TRBV2 and TRBJ2-5; 7 bases line up with TRBD1. Trimming removed 3 bases from V and 4 bases from J; junction bases left unmatched: 5. The CDR3 has 14 amino acids. Germline CDR1 reads SNHLY; CDR2 reads FYNNEI. This CDR3 is CASSEQGVGETQYF. The DNA of the CDR3 is TGTGCCAGCAGTGAGCAGGGGGTCGGAGAGACCCAGTACTTC.

The rearrangement joins TRBV10-3 to TRBJ2-1; D is ambiguous. CDR1 is ENHRY and CDR2 is SYGVKD in the germline V gene. V lost 7 bases, J lost 4 bases, and 5 bases lay in between. The CDR3 length is 11 residues. The DNA for the CDR3 is TGTGCCATCACTCAGTACAATGAGCAGTTCTTC. It is translated as CAITQYNEQFF.

The chain is built from TRBV29-1 and TRBJ1-2; D is undetermined. Per germline, CDR1 SQVTM and CDR2 ANQGSEA. CDR3 length equals 12 residues. The germline V and J ends were trimmed by 7 bases and 5 bases, with 14 bases remaining between them. For the CDR3, the DNA is TGCAGCGGAGGGAGGGCTGGGTATGGCTACACCTTC. This codes for CSGGRAGYGYTF.

The chain couples TRBV6-5 to TRBJ2-1, with D maybe TRBD2 (5 bases). V was clipped by 5 bases and J by 0 bases, with 11 bases between them. The CDR3 extends over 15 amino acids. Germline V lookup: CDR1 MNHEY, CDR2 SVGAGI. CDR3 bases: TGTGCCAGCAGTAAACTAGGGAGCTCCTACAATGAGCAGTTCTTC. This translates into CASSKLGSSYNEQFF.

This chain joins TRBV9 and TRBJ1-5; D may be TRBD1 (6 bases). Per germline, CDR1 SGDLS and CDR2 YYNGEE. The V gene lost 2 bases and the J gene lost 4 bases, with 13 bases spanning the gap. This CDR3 has 15 amino acids. CDR3 residues: CASSVTGTSNQPQHF. In nucleotides, the CDR3 is TGTGCCAGCAGCGTGACCGGGACAAGTAATCAGCCCCAGCATTTT.

The chain links TRBV5-1 to TRBJ2-5, with unresolved D. Germline loops: CDR1 SGHRS, CDR2 YFSETQ. V was pared by 3 bases and J by 5 bases, with 5 bases between. The CDR3 has 11 residues. The CDR3 region has the DNA TGCGCCAGCAGCTCGACGGAGACCCAGTACTTC. Its protein is CASSSTETQYF.